This TCR beta chain appears in the sequencing data of a study of CXCR3-negative and CXCR3-positive naive CD8 T cells. Across the study: Roughly 140 million TRB reads were obtained in total, which works out to about 1.5 +/- 0.3 million per library.

Overall study results and limits: Naive cells positive for CXCR3 carried more hydrophobic TRB CDR3s than CXCR3-negative ones. Naive cells that were CXCR3-negative or CXCR3-positive used TRBV-TRBJ genes alike, while memory cells diverged. For memory CD8+ cells diversity was much lower, but both naive subsets had comparably high diversity.

The authors prepared UMI-labeled TRB cDNA libraries by 5' RACE. TCRdb reprocessed the 5' RACE reads; each CDR3 protein has one entry and no DNA is given. This repertoire includes 150,000 to 180,000 distinct CDR3 sequences. In regard to this clonotype: Its target is not known.

Sequenced input: naive CXCR3+ CD8+ T cells from blood. Subset denoted: CD45RO-CCR7+CD27+CD95- naive CD8+ T cells expressing CXCR3 (TNR3+). This TCR was sampled from a human donor in good health. Some clones in this sample may be carry-over from other donors' samples.

This CDR3 is CSAEEDISYEQYF. The V gene is TRBV20-1, the J gene TRBJ2-7; TCRdb calls TRBD1, which cannot be checked without DNA. Per germline, CDR1 DFQATT and CDR2 SNEGSKA (reference sequence). The CDR3 consists of 13 residues.